The rows below give T cell receptor beta chains drawn from one sample of a study of blood T cell repertoires in COVID-19. Generated by immunoSEQ multiplex PCR, the TCRdb table keeps only in-frame clones and is missing some. The table has roughly 150,000 clones, just over 90% seen once. The sequencing sample was made of peripheral blood. Receptors originate from a woman aged 60 to 75 with COVID-19, enrolled during active disease. CDR3s include the opening cysteine and the closing phenylalanine or tryptophan. D genes are given only for firm matches. Not every row has a clone size; where given, it reads once, few, many or a size class.

J gene | clone size | V gene | D gene | CDR3 length | CDR3 protein | CDR3 DNA
TRBJ1-3 | NA | TRBV15 | NA | 16 | CATSRDQAVSGNTIYF | TGTGCCACCAGCAGAGATCAGGCAGTCTCTGGAAACACCATATATTTT
TRBJ1-1 | NA | TRBV7-2 | NA | 13 | CASSLQRRGWAFF | TGTGCCAGCAGCTTGCAGAGGAGGGGTTGGGCTTTCTTT
TRBJ2-1 | NA | TRBV27 | NA | 16 | CASSWRVGVSSNEQFF | TGTGCCAGCAGTTGGAGGGTCGGGGTCTCTTCAAATGAGCAGTTCTTC
TRBJ1-3 | NA | TRBV3-1/TRBV3-2 | NA | 15 | CASSLLRSSGNTIYF | TGTGCCAGCAGCCTCCTCCGCAGCTCTGGAAACACCATATATTTT
TRBJ2-3 | NA | TRBV29-1 | NA | 13 | CSVDSGVADTQYF | TGCAGCGTTGATTCAGGTGTGGCAGATACGCAGTATTTT
TRBJ2-7 | NA | TRBV2 | TRBD1 | 16 | CASITNRGRTPYEQYF | TGTGCCAGCATAACGAACAGGGGGCGAACCCCCTACGAGCAGTACTTC
TRBJ2-6 | NA | TRBV3-1/TRBV3-2 | NA | 16 | CASSQFPRAGANVLTF | TGTGCCAGCAGCCAATTCCCCAGGGCTGGGGCCAACGTCCTGACTTTC
TRBJ1-2 | NA | TRBV29-1 | NA | 12 | CSVEDLRYGYTF | TGCAGCGTTGAAGATCTTCGGTATGGCTACACCTTC
TRBJ2-1 | NA | TRBV7-9 | TRBD1 | 13 | CASTGTGGHEQFF | TGTGCCAGCACAGGGACAGGGGGCCATGAGCAGTTCTTC
TRBJ2-7 | NA | TRBV19 | TRBD1 | 16 | CASSIRLGQGRYEQYF | TGTGCCAGTAGTATCAGGCTGGGACAGGGGCGCTACGAGCAGTACTTC
TRBJ1-2 | once | TRBV6-5 | TRBD1 | 15 | CASSLYRGANYGYTF | TGTGCCAGCAGCCTCTACAGGGGAGCAAACTATGGCTACACCTTC
TRBJ1-5 | once | TRBV5-6 | NA | 17 | CASSLRGWRNSNQPQHF | TGTGCCAGCAGCTTGAGGGGTTGGCGGAATAGCAATCAGCCCCAGCATTTT
TRBJ1-1 | NA | TRBV12-3/TRBV12-4 | NA | 13 | CASSFDRNTEAFF | TGTGCCAGCAGTTTTGATAGGAACACTGAAGCTTTCTTT
TRBJ1-5 | NA | TRBV6-5 | NA | 13 | CASSTGQGQPQHF | TGTGCCAGCAGTACGGGCCAGGGGCAGCCCCAGCATTTT
TRBJ2-1 | NA | TRBV9 | NA | 15 | CASSARGSSYNEQFF | TGTGCCAGCAGCGCCCGGGGAAGCTCCTACAATGAGCAGTTCTTC
TRBJ2-7 | once | TRBV12-3/TRBV12-4 | NA | 13 | CASKQDNLYEQYF | TGTGCCAGCAAACAGGACAATCTATACGAGCAGTACTTC
TRBJ2-7 | NA | TRBV7-9 | NA | 13 | CASSSELVYEQYF | TGTGCCAGCAGCTCCGAATTAGTGTACGAGCAGTACTTC
TRBJ1-4 | once | TRBV7-9 | NA | 16 | CASSFNSGHANEKLFF | TGTGCCAGCAGCTTTAACTCAGGGCACGCTAATGAAAAACTGTTTTTT
TRBJ1-2 | NA | TRBV18 | NA | 16 | CASSPVEQGGDYGYTF | TGTGCCAGCTCACCGGTGGAACAGGGCGGAGACTATGGCTACACCTTC
TRBJ1-2 | NA | TRBV3-1/TRBV3-2 | TRBD1 | 17 | CASSQDEARGQGHGYTF | TGTGCCAGCAGCCAAGATGAAGCCAGGGGACAGGGTCATGGCTACACCTTC
TRBJ1-4 | NA | TRBV7-2 | NA | 14 | CASSLEAFAEKLFF | TGTGCCAGCAGCTTGGAGGCATTTGCTGAAAAACTGTTTTTT
TRBJ1-6 | NA | TRBV6-2/TRBV6-3 | NA | 14 | CASSYGRGNSPLHF | TGTGCCAGCAGTTACGGACGGGGTAATTCACCCCTCCACTTT
TRBJ2-7 | NA | TRBV5-4 | NA | 17 | CASSLADRPLTPYEQYF | TGTGCCAGCAGCTTGGCCGACAGGCCCCTAACCCCTTACGAGCAGTACTTC
TRBJ2-7 | NA | TRBV7-9 | NA | 14 | CASSPIPTGEEQYF | TGTGCCAGCAGCCCTATTCCGACGGGGGAGGAGCAGTACTTC
TRBJ2-7 | once | TRBV6-5 | NA | 14 | CASSRLQATYEQYF | TGTGCCAGCAGTCGCCTCCAGGCGACCTACGAGCAGTACTTC
TRBJ1-2 | NA | TRBV6-1 | TRBD1 | 14 | CASSDVGTVNGYTF | TGTGCCAGCAGTGACGTGGGGACAGTTAATGGCTACACCTTC
TRBJ1-2 | NA | TRBV6-1 | NA | 16 | CASSDRVRGRDYGYTF | TGTGCCAGCAGTGATCGGGTGCGGGGACGGGACTATGGCTACACCTTC
TRBJ1-6 | NA | TRBV19 | TRBD1 | 13 | CASSVTGNSPLHF | TGTGCCAGTAGTGTGACAGGGAACTCACCCCTCCACTTT
TRBJ2-7 | once | TRBV5-1 | NA | 12 | CASSSGAYEQYF | TGCGCCAGCAGCTCGGGAGCCTACGAGCAGTACTTC
TRBJ1-3 | NA | TRBV18 | NA | 16 | CASSPSRGGPGNTIYF | TGTGCCAGCTCACCGTCCAGGGGCGGGCCTGGAAACACCATATATTTT
TRBJ1-3 | NA | TRBV7-9 | TRBD1 | 15 | CASSLERDSGNTIYF | TGTGCCAGCAGCCTAGAGAGGGACAGTGGAAACACCATATATTTT
TRBJ1-4 | NA | TRBV3-1/TRBV3-2 | NA | 16 | CASSQELWGLGEKLFF | TGTGCCAGCAGCCAAGAACTTTGGGGGCTAGGGGAAAAACTGTTTTTT
TRBJ1-1 | NA | TRBV19 | NA | 15 | CASSITGRLNTEAFF | TGTGCCAGTAGTATAACAGGGCGGTTGAACACTGAAGCTTTCTTT
TRBJ1-4 | NA | TRBV5-1 | NA | 15 | CASSATGFPNEKLFF | TGCGCCAGCAGCGCAACAGGGTTCCCTAATGAAAAACTGTTTTTT